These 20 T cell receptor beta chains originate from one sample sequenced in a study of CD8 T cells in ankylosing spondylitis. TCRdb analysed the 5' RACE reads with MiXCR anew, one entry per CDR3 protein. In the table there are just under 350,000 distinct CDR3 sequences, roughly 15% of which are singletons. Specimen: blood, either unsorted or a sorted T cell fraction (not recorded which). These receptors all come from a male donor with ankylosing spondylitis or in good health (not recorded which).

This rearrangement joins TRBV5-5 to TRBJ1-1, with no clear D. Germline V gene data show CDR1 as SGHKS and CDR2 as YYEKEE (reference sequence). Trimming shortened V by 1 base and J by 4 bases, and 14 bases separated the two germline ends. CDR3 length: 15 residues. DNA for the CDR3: TGTGCCAGCAGCTTGAATATGAGGGATAGCACTGAAGCTTTCTTT. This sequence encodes CASSLNMRDSTEAFF.

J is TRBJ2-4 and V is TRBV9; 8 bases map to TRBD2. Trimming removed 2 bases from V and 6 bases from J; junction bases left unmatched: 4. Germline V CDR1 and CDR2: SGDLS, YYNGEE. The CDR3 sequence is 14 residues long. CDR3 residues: CASSVSGVSNIQYF. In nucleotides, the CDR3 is TGTGCCAGCAGCGTTAGCGGGGTCTCAAACATTCAGTACTTC. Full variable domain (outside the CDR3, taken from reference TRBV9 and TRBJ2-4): DSGVTQTPKHLITATGQRVTLRCSPRSGDLSVYWYQQSLDQGLQFLIQYYNGEERAKGNILERFSAQQFPDLHSELNLSSLELGDSALYFCASSVSGVSNIQYFGAGTRLSVL.

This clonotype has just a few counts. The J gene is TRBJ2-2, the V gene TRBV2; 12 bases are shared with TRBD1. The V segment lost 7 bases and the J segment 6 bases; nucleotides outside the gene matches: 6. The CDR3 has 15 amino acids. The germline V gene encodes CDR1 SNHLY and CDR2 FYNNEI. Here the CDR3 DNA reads TGTGCCAGCAAGGCTGGGACAGGGGGCTCCGGGGAGCTGTTTTTT. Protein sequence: CASKAGTGGSGELFF.

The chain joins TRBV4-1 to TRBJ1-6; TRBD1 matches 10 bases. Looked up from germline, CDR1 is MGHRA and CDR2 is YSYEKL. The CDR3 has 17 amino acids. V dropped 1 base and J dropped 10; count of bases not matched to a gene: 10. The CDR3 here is CASSQGSRQGAYSPLHF. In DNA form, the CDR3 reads TGCGCCAGCAGCCAAGGGTCGCGACAGGGGGCTTACTCACCCCTCCACTTT.

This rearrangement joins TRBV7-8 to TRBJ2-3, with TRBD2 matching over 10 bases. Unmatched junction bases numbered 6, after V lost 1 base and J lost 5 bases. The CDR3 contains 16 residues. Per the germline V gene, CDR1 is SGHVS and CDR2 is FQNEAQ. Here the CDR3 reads CASSLVLAGVLDTQYF. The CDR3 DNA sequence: TGTGCCAGCAGCTTAGTTCTAGCGGGAGTTTTAGATACGCAGTATTTT.

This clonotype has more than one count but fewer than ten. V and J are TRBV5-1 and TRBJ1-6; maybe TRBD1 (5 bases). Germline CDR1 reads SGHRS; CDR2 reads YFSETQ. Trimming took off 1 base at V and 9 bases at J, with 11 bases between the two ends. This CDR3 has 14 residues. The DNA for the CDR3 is TGCGCCAGCAGCTTGAGAGGGGAAGGTTCACCCCTCCACTTT. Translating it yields CASSLRGEGSPLHF. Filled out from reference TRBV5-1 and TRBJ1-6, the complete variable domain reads KAGVTQTPRYLIKTRGQQVTLSCSPISGHRSVSWYQQTPGQGLQFLFEYFSETQRNKGNFPGRFSGRQFSNSRSEMNVSTLELGDSALYLCASSLRGEGSPLHFGNGTRLTVT.

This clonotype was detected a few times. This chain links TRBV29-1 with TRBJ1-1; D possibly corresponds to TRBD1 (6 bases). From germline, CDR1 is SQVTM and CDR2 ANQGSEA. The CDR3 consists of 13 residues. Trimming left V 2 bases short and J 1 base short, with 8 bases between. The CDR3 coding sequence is TGCAGCGTTGAATCACAGGGGAACACTGAAGCTTTCTTT. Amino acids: CSVESQGNTEAFF.

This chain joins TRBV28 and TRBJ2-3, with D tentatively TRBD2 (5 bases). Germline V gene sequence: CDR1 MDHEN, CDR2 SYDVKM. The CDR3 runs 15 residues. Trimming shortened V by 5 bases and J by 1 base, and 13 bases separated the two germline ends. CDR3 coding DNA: TGTGCCAGCAGTCACGGGGTCCGCGGCACAGATACGCAGTATTTT. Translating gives CASSHGVRGTDTQYF.

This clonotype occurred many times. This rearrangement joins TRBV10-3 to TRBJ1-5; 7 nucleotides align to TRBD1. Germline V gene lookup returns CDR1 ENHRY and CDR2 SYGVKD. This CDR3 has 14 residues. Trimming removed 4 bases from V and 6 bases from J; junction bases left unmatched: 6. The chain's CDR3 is CAISADRAGQPQHF. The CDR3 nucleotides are TGTGCCATCAGTGCCGACAGGGCAGGTCAGCCCCAGCATTTT.

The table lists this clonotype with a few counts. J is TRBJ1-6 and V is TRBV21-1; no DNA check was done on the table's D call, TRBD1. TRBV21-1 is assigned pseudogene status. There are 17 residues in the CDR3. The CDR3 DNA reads TGTGCCAGCAGCAAGGGGGACAGGGAAATCCATAATTCACCCCTCCACTTT. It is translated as CASSKGDREIHNSPLHF.

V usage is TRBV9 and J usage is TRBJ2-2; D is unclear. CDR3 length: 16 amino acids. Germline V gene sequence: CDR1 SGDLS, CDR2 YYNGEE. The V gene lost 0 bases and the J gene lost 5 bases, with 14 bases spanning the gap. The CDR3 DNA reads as TGTGCCAGCAGCGTAGACCCCGGGTTTAATACCGGGGAGCTGTTTTTT. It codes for CASSVDPGFNTGELFF.

The CDR3 DNA sequence: TGTGCCAGTAGCTCCCTTCACAGGAGCTCCTACAATGAGCAGTTCTTC. Encoded protein: CASSSLHRSSYNEQFF. The chain combines TRBV19 with TRBJ2-1; D is perhaps TRBD1 (5 bases). Trimming pared 6 bases from V and 0 bases from J, leaving 15 bases between. Germline CDR1 and CDR2: LNHDA and SQIVND (reference sequence). The length of the CDR3 is 16 residues.

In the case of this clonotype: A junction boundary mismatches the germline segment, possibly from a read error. This CDR3 reads CASSLGPSSEQYF. The CDR3 coding sequence is TGTGCCAGCTCACTCGGACCCTCCTCCGAGCAGTACTTC. This chain links TRBV18 with TRBJ2-7; D remains ambiguous. The CDR3 is 13 residues long. Germline V gene lookup returns CDR1 KGHSH and CDR2 LQKENI.

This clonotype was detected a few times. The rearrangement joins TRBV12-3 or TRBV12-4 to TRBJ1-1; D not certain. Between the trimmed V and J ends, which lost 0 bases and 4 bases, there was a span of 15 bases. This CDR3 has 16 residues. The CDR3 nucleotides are TGTGCCAGCAGTTTAGCGCGAGGAGGGTGGTTCACTGAAGCTTTCTTT. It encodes CASSLARGGWFTEAFF.

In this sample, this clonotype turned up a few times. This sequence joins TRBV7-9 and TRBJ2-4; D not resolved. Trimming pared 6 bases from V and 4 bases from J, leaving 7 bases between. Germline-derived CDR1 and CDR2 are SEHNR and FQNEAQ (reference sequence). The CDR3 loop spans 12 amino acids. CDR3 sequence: CASSIQKNIQYF. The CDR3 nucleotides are TGTGCCAGCAGTATTCAGAAAAACATTCAGTACTTC.

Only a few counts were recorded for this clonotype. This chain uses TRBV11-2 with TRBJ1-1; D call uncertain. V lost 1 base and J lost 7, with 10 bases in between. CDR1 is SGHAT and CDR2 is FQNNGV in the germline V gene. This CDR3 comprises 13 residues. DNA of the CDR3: TGTGCCAGCAGCTTAGGACCGGGCTTTGAAGCTTTCTTT. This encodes CASSLGPGFEAFF.

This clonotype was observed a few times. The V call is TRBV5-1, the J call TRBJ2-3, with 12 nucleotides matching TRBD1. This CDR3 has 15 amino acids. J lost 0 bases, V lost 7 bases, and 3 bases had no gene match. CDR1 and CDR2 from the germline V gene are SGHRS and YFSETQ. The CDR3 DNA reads TGCGCCAGCCGGGACAGGGGGCCTAGCACAGATACGCAGTATTTT. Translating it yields CASRDRGPSTDTQYF.

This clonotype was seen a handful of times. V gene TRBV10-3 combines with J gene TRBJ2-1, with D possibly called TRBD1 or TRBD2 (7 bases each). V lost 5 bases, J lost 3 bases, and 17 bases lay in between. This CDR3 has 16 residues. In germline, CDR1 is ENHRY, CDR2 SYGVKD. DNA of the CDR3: TGTGCCATCAGTCAGGCCCAGGGGGGGTACTACAATGAGCAGTTCTTC. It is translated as CAISQAQGGYYNEQFF.

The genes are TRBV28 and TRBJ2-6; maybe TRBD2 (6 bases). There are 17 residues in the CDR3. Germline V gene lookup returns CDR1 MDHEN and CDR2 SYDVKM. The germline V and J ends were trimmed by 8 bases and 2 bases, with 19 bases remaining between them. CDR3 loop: CASGGRKPYTGANVLTF. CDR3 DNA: TGTGCCAGCGGTGGGAGGAAACCCTACACTGGGGCCAACGTCCTGACTTTC.

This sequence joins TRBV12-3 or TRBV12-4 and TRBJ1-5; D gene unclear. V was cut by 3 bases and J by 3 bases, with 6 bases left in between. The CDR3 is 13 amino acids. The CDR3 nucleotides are TGTGCCAGCAGTTTTGGGCCCAATCAGCCCCAGCATTTT. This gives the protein CASSFGPNQPQHF.